The following is a T cell receptor beta chain sequence with its context. Antigen: not known. The sample belongs to a study of T cell responses to AZD1222 COVID-19 vaccine. The method was immunoSEQ multiplex PCR; TCRdb's version includes in-frame clones alone and lacks a portion of them. The table includes some 150,000 clones, roughly 88% detected once. Study-wide points: In all cases, repertoires were sampled only after the peak T cell response. Increases in Spike-specific TCR breadth and depth were seen after two AZD1222 doses. Targeting of unmutated variant regions was reportedly seen in nearly half of spike-specific TCRs.

V was shortened by 6 bases and J by 1 base, with 12 bases between the two germline ends. This CDR3 spans 14 amino acids. The germline CDR1 and CDR2 sequences are MNHEY and SVGAGI. This specimen was peripheral blood, taken 28 days after the second dose of the MenACWY control vaccine. The receptor's source is an adult who received the MenACWY meningococcal vaccine as a control. V is TRBV6-5 and J is TRBJ2-5; maybe TRBD2 (7 bases). The CDR3 DNA reads TGTGCCAGCAGAACGGCGGGGGCCCAAGAGACCCAGTACTTC. It encodes CASRTAGAQETQYF.